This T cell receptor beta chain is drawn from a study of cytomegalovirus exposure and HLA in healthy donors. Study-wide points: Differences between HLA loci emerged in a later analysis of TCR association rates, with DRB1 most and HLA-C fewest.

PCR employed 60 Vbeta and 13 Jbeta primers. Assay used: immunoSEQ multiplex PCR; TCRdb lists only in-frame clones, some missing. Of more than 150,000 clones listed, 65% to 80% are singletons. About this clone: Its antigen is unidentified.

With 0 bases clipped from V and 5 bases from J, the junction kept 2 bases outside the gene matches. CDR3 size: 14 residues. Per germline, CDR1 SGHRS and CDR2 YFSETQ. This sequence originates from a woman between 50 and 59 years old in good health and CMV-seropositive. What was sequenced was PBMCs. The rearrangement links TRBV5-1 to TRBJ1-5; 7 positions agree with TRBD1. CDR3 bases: TGCGCCAGCAGCTTGGGACAGGGCGATCAGCCCCAGCATTTT. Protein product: CASSLGQGDQPQHF.